These 22 T cell receptor beta chains originate from one sample sequenced in a study of PD-1 blockade in mismatch repair-deficient tumors. Method: immunoSEQ multiplex PCR; TCRdb's copy keeps in-frame clones and lacks some. The table includes under 40,000 clones, approximately 83% detected once. The source was PBMCs, collected approximately 9 months after starting pembrolizumab. These receptors originate from an adult with mismatch repair-deficient cancer.

The chain links TRBV19 to TRBJ1-2; 7 positions match TRBD1. Germline V gene lookup returns CDR1 LNHDA and CDR2 SQIVND (reference sequence). The CDR3 totals 13 residues. V shed 10 bases, J shed 4 bases, and the junction held 9 bases outside the gene matches. CDR3: CATKRGQSYGYTF. Written as DNA, the CDR3 is TGTGCCACCAAAAGGGGGCAAAGCTATGGCTACACCTTC.

The chain carries TRBV13 and TRBJ2-5, with 8 nucleotides matching TRBD2. Per germline, CDR1 PRHDT and CDR2 FYEKMQ (reference sequence). Losses at the gene ends were 5 bases for V and 2 bases for J; bases not matched to a gene: 10. This CDR3 region has 16 residues. The CDR3 is CASSATPGLEQETQYF. CDR3 DNA: TGTGCCAGCAGCGCAACTCCGGGACTAGAGCAAGAGACCCAGTACTTC.

V is TRBV16 and J is TRBJ1-1; perhaps TRBD1 as D (5 bases). The CDR3 loop spans 13 amino acids. The ends were cut back, 4 bases at V and 5 bases at J, with 11 bases in the middle. CDR1 is KGHSY and CDR2 is FQNENV in the germline V gene. CDR3 sequence reads: CASSPGGVTEAFF. The CDR3 DNA reads TGTGCCAGCAGCCCCGGAGGGGTGACTGAAGCTTTCTTT. Complete variable domain (other parts from reference TRBV16 and TRBJ1-1): GEEVAQTPKHLVRGEGQKAKLYCAPIKGHSYVFWYQQVLKNEFKFLISFQNENVFDETGMPKERFSAKCLPNSPCSLEIQATKLEDSAVYFCASSPGGVTEAFFGQGTRLTVV.

CDR3 DNA sequence: TGCGCCAGCAGCGCGTCACAGGGGGCGTCAGCTTTCTTT. Amino acid sequence: CASSASQGASAFF. The chain employs TRBV5-1 and TRBJ1-1; 9 bases line up with TRBD1. The CDR3 extends over 13 amino acids. Trimming took 4 bases from V and 10 from J; bases not matched to a gene: 8. CDR1 is SGHRS, CDR2 YFSETQ, per germline.

The chain carries TRBV7-2 and TRBJ2-3; D might be TRBD2 (6 bases). The CDR3 is made up of 14 amino acids. Germline V gives CDR1 SGHTA, CDR2 FQGNSA. V dropped 2 bases and J dropped 3 bases, with 9 bases sitting between them. CDR3 in DNA: TGTGCCAGCAGCTTATGGCGGGAAACAGATACGCAGTATTTT. Translated, it gives CASSLWRETDTQYF.

The rearrangement uses TRBV9 and TRBJ2-5; the D gene is possibly TRBD1 (5 bases). The J call may be faulty, since TRBJ2-7 better matches the DNA end. CDR3 length: 13 amino acids. Germline V lookup: CDR1 SGDLS, CDR2 YYNGEE. CDR3 sequence reads: CASSPRASYEQYF. The CDR3 DNA sequence: TGTGCCAGCAGCCCCAGGGCCTCCTACGAGCAGTACTTC.

This clone was counted a single time. The chain uses TRBV19 and TRBJ2-5, with TRBD1 identical over 8 bases. The germline V gene encodes CDR1 LNHDA and CDR2 SQIVND (reference sequence). The CDR3 extends over 13 amino acids. V shed 6 bases and J 5 bases; nucleotides not matched to a gene: 5. CDR3 residues: CASSSYRGETQYF. The CDR3 DNA reads as TGTGCCAGTAGCAGTTACAGGGGGGAGACCCAGTACTTC.

This rearrangement joins TRBV6-5 to TRBJ1-2; TRBD1 might be the D (6 bases). The CDR3 is 12 residues long. V was pared by 6 bases and J by 4 bases, with 9 bases between. Germline V gene lookup returns CDR1 MNHEY and CDR2 SVGAGI. This CDR3 is CASRDSTYGYTF. The CDR3 nucleotides are TGTGCCAGCAGGGACAGTACCTATGGCTACACCTTC.

This chain connects TRBV15 to TRBJ2-1; 13 nucleotides agree with TRBD2. The trim removed 1 base at V and 0 bases at J, leaving 6 bases unmatched. The CDR3 loop spans 19 amino acids. The germline V gene has CDR1 LNHNV and CDR2 YYDKDF (reference sequence). CDR3 bases: TGTGCCACCAGCAGAGGGGGACTAGCGGGATTCAACTCCTACAATGAGCAGTTCTTC. Translating it yields CATSRGGLAGFNSYNEQFF.

The V call is TRBV4-1, the J call TRBJ1-1; D remains unclear. V lost 0 bases to trimming and J lost 4 bases, with 9 bases between them. Germline CDR1 MGHRA, CDR2 YSYEKL. The CDR3 totals 14 residues. CDR3 protein: CASSQDRQATEAFF. The DNA for the CDR3 is TGCGCCAGCAGCCAAGACAGGCAGGCCACTGAAGCTTTCTTT.

This chain links TRBV6-1 with TRBJ2-4; D is uncertain. Germline V lookup: CDR1 MNHNS, CDR2 SASEGT. V lost 4 bases and J lost 7, with 14 bases in between. The CDR3 consists of 14 residues. CDR3 sequence (DNA): TGTGCCAGCAGTGCCAGGTCTTGGGCTAACATTCAGTACTTC. Protein: CASSARSWANIQYF.

The V call is TRBV6-5, the J call TRBJ2-5; D is unresolved. Germline assignment: CDR1 MNHEY and CDR2 SVGAGI. The CDR3 covers 13 residues. V lost 6 bases to trimming and J lost 5 bases, with 13 bases between them. This chain's CDR3 is CASRPRSWETQYF. CDR3 in DNA: TGTGCCAGCAGACCCAGGTCCTGGGAGACCCAGTACTTC.

The J gene is TRBJ2-3, the V gene TRBV2; D may be TRBD2 (5 bases). Germline values: CDR1 SNHLY, CDR2 FYNNEI. Trimming removed 9 bases at V and 6 bases at J, with 16 bases between. The CDR3 length is 13 residues. Here the CDR3 reads CASSMGVGDTQYF. Here the CDR3 DNA reads TGTGCCAGTAGTATGGGAGTAGGGGATACGCAGTATTTT.

This chain links TRBV29-1 with TRBJ1-3, with a weak D call TRBD1 (6 bases). The ends were cut back, 2 bases at V and 3 bases at J, with 14 bases in the middle. Germline loops: CDR1 SQVTM, CDR2 ANQGSEA. CDR3 size: 15 residues. CDR3 DNA: TGCAGCGTTGAATCACAGGGATTCATTGGAAACACCATATATTTT. Protein sequence: CSVESQGFIGNTIYF.

This clone was found once. The chain combines TRBV5-6 with TRBJ2-2; TRBD2 matches 8 bases. The CDR3 totals 15 residues. V dropped 4 bases and J dropped 5; count of bases not matched to a gene: 7. CDR1 is SGHDT, CDR2 YYEEEE, per germline. CDR3 sequence: CASSTAGVITGELFF. Written as DNA, the CDR3 is TGTGCCAGCAGCACAGCGGGAGTAATAACCGGGGAGCTGTTTTTT.

A single count supports this clone. CDR3 in amino acids: CAISEWSDEQYF. Written as DNA, the CDR3 is TGTGCCATCAGTGAGTGGAGTGACGAGCAGTACTTC. This chain connects TRBV10-3 to TRBJ2-7; D is ambiguous. V lost 1 base and J 5 bases, leaving 6 bases between the germline ends. The CDR3 totals 12 residues. Germline V gene data show CDR1 as ENHRY and CDR2 as SYGVKD.

The chain combines TRBV28 with TRBJ2-1, with a tentative D call TRBD2 (6 bases). This CDR3 region has 14 residues. Between the trimmed V and J ends, which lost 6 bases and 7 bases, there was a span of 16 bases. Germline values: CDR1 MDHEN, CDR2 SYDVKM. DNA of the CDR3: TGTGCCAGCAGACTCCCCGGGGGAGTAAATGAGCAGTTCTTC. Its protein is CASRLPGGVNEQFF. The variable domain in full, with the rest retrieved from reference TRBV28 and TRBJ2-1, is DVKVTQSSRYLVKRTGEKVFLECVQDMDHENMFWYRQDPGLGLRLIYFSYDVKMKEKGDIPEGYSVSREKKERFSLILESASTNQTSMYLCASRLPGGVNEQFFGPGTRLTVL.

The chain uses TRBV7-8 and TRBJ1-1; 8 bases are a match to TRBD1. The CDR3 totals 15 residues. Germline CDR1 reads SGHVS; CDR2 reads FQNEAQ. Unmatched junction bases numbered 7, after V lost 7 bases and J lost 0 bases. The CDR3 protein is CASIRTGSMNTEAFF. As DNA, the CDR3 is TGTGCCAGCATCAGGACAGGGTCGATGAACACTGAAGCTTTCTTT.

The sample holds one count of this clone. The V gene is TRBV9, the J gene TRBJ2-1; TRBD2 matches at 9 bases. Germline trimming cut 4 bases from V and 8 bases from J; bases unmatched to any gene: 4. Per germline, CDR1 SGDLS and CDR2 YYNGEE. The CDR3 is 13 residues long. Here the CDR3 DNA reads TGTGCCAGCAGCCTTAGCGGGAGCTATGAGCAGTTCTTC. Translation: CASSLSGSYEQFF.

The chain uses TRBV13 and TRBJ1-1; a possible D gene is TRBD1 (5 bases). This CDR3 contains 14 residues. Trimming took off 4 bases at V and 4 bases at J, with 13 bases between the two ends. Germline V lookup: CDR1 PRHDT, CDR2 FYEKMQ (reference sequence). DNA of the CDR3: TGTGCCAGCAGCTCAGGGTTGACGGGCACTGAAGCTTTCTTT. Translation gives CASSSGLTGTEAFF.

The chain recombines TRBV29-1 with TRBJ2-5; TRBD1 is a possible D gene (6 bases). V shed 8 bases and J shed 2 bases, with 21 bases lying between them. There are 15 residues in the CDR3. Germline CDR1 SQVTM, CDR2 ANQGSEA. The CDR3 sequence: CSTMDRGAPQETQYF. Here the CDR3 DNA reads TGCAGCACGATGGACAGAGGGGCCCCTCAAGAGACCCAGTACTTC.

The rearrangement uses TRBV19 and TRBJ1-1; D is undetermined. The V and J ends lost 4 bases and 3 bases respectively, with 12 bases between them. The CDR3 contains 14 residues. The germline V gene has CDR1 LNHDA and CDR2 SQIVND (reference sequence). CDR3 nucleotide sequence: TGTGCCAGTAGTAGCGGCTTCTTCGACACTGAAGCTTTCTTT. This gives the protein CASSSGFFDTEAFF. Looking up the rest from reference TRBV19 and TRBJ1-1 gives the full variable domain: DGGITQSPKYLFRKEGQNVTLSCEQNLNHDAMYWYRQDPGQGLRLIYYSQIVNDFQKGDIAEGYSVSREKKESFPLTVTSAQKNPTAFYLCASSSGFFDTEAFFGQGTRLTVV.